This T cell receptor beta chain derives from a study of blood T cell repertoires in COVID-19. Study in general: Italy, Spain and the United States were the sources of the convalescent and acute COVID-19 samples.

Generated by immunoSEQ multiplex PCR, the TCRdb table keeps only in-frame clones and is missing some. Of 100,000 to 150,000 clones listed, over 75% are singletons. The sequenced sample consisted of peripheral blood. This sequence originates from an elderly man with active or convalescent COVID-19.

Written as DNA, the CDR3 is TGTGCCAGTAGTATACGGGGCACTGAAGCTTTCTTT. It translates to CASSIRGTEAFF. The chain is built from TRBV19 and TRBJ1-1; unclear D gene. V lost 2 bases and J lost 4, with 5 bases in between. The CDR3 spans 12 residues. Looked up from germline, CDR1 is LNHDA and CDR2 is SQIVND (reference sequence).